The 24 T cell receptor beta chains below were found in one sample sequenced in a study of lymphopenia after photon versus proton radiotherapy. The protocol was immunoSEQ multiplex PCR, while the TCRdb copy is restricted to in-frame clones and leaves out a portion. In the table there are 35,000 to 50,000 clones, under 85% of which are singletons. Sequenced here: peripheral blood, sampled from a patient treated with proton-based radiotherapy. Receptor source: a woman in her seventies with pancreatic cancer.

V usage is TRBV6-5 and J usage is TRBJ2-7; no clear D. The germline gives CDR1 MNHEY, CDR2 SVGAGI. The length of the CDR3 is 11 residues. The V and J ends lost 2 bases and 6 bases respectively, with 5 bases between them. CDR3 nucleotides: TGTGCCAGCAGTTACAACGGCGAGCAGTACTTC. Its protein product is CASSYNGEQYF.

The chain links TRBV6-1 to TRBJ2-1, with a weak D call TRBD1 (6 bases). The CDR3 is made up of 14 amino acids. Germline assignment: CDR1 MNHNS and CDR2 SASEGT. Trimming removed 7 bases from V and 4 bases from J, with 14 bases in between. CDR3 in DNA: TGTGCCAGCAAACAGGGATTCCTTTACAATGAGCAGTTCTTC. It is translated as CASKQGFLYNEQFF.

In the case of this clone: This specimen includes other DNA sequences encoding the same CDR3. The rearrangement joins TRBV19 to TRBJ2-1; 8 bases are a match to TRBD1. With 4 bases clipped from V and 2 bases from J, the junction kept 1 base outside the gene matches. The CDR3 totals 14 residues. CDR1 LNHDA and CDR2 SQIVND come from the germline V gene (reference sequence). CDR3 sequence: CASSTGGAYNEQFF. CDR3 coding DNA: TGTGCCAGTAGTACAGGGGGCGCCTACAATGAGCAGTTCTTC.

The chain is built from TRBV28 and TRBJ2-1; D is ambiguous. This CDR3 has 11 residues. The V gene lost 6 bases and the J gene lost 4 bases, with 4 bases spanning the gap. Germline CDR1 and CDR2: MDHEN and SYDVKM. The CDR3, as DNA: TGTGCCAGCAGATCGTACAATGAGCAGTTCTTC. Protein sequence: CASRSYNEQFF.

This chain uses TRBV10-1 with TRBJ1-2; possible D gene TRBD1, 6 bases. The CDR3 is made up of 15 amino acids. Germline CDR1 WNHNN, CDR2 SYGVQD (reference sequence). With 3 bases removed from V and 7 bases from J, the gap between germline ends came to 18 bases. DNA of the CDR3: TGCGCCAGCAGTGACCCTGACAGGTTAAACGGTGGCTACACCTTC. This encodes CASSDPDRLNGGYTF.

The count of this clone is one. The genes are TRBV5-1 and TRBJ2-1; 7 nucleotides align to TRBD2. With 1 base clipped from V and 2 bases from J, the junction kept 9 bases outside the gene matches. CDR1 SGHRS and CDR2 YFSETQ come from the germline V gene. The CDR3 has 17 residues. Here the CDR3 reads CASSLKSSGYTYNEQFF. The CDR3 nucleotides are TGCGCCAGCAGCTTGAAGTCTAGCGGTTATACCTACAATGAGCAGTTCTTC.

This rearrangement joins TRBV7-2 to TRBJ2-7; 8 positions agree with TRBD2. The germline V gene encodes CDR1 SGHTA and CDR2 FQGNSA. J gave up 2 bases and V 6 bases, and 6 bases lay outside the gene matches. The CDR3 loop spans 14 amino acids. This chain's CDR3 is CASRVAGPTYEQYF. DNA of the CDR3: TGTGCCAGCAGAGTAGCGGGACCTACCTACGAGCAGTACTTC.

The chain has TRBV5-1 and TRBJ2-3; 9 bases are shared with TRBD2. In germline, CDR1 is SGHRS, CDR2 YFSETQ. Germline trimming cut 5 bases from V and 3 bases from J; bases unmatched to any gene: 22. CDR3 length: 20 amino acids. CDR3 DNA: TGCGCCAGCAGTGCCATGTTGGCGGGAGGGCCCACGGTCAGGACAGATACGCAGTATTTT. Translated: CASSAMLAGGPTVRTDTQYF. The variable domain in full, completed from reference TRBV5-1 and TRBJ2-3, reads KAGVTQTPRYLIKTRGQQVTLSCSPISGHRSVSWYQQTPGQGLQFLFEYFSETQRNKGNFPGRFSGRQFSNSRSEMNVSTLELGDSALYLCASSAMLAGGPTVRTDTQYFGPGTRLTVL.

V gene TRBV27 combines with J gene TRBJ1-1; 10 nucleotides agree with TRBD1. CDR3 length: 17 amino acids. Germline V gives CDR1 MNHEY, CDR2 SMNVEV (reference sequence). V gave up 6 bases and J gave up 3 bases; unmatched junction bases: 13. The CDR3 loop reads CASSHEGGQGFYTEAFF. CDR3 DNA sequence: TGTGCCAGCAGCCATGAGGGGGGACAGGGGTTTTACACTGAAGCTTTCTTT.

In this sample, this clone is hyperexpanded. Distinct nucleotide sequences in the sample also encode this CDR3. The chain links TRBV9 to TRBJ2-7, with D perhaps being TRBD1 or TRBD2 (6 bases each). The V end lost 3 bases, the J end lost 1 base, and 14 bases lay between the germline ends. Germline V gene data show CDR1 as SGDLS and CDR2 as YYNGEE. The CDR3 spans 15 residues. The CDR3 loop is CASSEGQGTSYEQYF. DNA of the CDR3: TGTGCCAGCAGCGAGGGGCAGGGGACTTCCTACGAGCAGTACTTC.

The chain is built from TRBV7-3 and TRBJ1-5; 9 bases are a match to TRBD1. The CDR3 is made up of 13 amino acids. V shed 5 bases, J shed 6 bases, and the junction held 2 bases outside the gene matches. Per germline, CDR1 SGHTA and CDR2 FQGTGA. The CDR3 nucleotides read TGTGCCAGCAGCCTGGGACAGGGTCAGCCCCAGCATTTT. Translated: CASSLGQGQPQHF.

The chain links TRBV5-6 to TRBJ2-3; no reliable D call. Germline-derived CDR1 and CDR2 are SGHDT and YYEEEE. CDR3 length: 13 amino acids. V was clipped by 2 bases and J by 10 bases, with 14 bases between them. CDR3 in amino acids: CASSLKRTFAQYF. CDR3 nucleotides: TGTGCCAGCAGCTTAAAACGGACCTTTGCGCAGTATTTT.

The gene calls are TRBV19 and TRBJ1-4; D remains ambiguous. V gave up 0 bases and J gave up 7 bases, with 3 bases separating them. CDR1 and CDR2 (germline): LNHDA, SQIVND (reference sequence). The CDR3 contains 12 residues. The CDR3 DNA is TGTGCCAGTAGTATAGATGGTGAAAAACTGTTTTTT. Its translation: CASSIDGEKLFF.

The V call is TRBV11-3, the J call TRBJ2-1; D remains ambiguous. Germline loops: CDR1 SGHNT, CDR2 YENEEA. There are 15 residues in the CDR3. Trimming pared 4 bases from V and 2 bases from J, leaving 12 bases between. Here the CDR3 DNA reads TGTGCCAGCAGCTCCTATGAGTTCCCCTACAATGAGCAGTTCTTC. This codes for CASSSYEFPYNEQFF.

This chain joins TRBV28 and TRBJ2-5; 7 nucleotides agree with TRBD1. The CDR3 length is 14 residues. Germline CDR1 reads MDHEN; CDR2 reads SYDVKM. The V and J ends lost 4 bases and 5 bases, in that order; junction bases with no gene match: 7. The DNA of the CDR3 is TGTGCCAGCAGTTCGTCCACAGGGGAGGAGACCCAGTACTTC. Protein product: CASSSSTGEETQYF.

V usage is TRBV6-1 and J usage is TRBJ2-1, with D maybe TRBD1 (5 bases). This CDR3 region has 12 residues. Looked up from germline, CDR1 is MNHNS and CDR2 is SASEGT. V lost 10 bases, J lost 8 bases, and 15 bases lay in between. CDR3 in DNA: TGTGCCACCCAGTCAGGGTTTTATGAGCAGTTCTTC. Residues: CATQSGFYEQFF.

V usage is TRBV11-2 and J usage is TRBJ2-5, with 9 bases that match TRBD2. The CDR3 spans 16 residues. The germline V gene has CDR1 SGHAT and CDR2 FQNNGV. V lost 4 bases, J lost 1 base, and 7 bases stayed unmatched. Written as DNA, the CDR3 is TGTGCCAGCAGCTCCGGGACTAGCAGATTCCAAGAGACCCAGTACTTC. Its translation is CASSSGTSRFQETQYF.

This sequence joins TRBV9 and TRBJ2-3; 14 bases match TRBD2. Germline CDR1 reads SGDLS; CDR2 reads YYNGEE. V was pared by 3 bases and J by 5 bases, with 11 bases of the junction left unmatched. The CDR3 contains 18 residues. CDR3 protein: CASSERGLAGDWKDTQYF. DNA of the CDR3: TGTGCCAGCAGCGAGAGGGGACTAGCGGGAGATTGGAAAGATACGCAGTATTTT.

CDR3 bases: TGTGCCAGCAGCTTAGGAGGGGCGAGGAACACCGGGGAGCTGTTTTTT. Its protein product is CASSLGGARNTGELFF. J is TRBJ2-2 and V is TRBV7-2; the D call may be TRBD1 or TRBD2 (5 bases each). The ends were cut back, 1 base at V and 1 base at J, with 10 bases in the middle. CDR1 SGHTA and CDR2 FQGNSA come from the germline V gene. The CDR3 extends over 16 amino acids.

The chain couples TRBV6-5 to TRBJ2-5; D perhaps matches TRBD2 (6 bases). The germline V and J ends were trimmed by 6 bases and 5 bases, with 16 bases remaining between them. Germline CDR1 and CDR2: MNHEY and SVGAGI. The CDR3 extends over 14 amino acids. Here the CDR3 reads CASSLSGSLETQYF. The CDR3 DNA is TGTGCCAGCAGCCTTAGCGGAAGCCTTGAGACCCAGTACTTC.

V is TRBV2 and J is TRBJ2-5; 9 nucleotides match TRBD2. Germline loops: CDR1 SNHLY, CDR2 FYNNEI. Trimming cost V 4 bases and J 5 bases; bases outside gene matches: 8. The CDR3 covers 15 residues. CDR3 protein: CASSVSVAGAETQYF. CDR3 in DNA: TGTGCCAGCAGTGTCTCTGTAGCGGGAGCGGAGACCCAGTACTTC.

The CDR3 coding sequence is TGTGCCAGCAGTTTAAATTCGAATACAGGGAGGAAAAACATTCAGTACTTC. Protein sequence: CASSLNSNTGRKNIQYF. The rearrangement uses TRBV27 and TRBJ2-4; D may be TRBD1 or TRBD2 (6 bases each). The CDR3 length is 17 residues. The germline gives CDR1 MNHEY, CDR2 SMNVEV (reference sequence). Trimming removed 2 bases at V and 4 bases at J, with 18 bases between.

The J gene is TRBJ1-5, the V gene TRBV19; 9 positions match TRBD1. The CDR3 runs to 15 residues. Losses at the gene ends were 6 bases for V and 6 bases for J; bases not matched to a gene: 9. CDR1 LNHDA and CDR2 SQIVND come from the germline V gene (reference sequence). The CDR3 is CASRGAGTGIQPQHF. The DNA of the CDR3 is TGTGCCAGTAGAGGTGCCGGGACAGGGATTCAGCCCCAGCATTTT.

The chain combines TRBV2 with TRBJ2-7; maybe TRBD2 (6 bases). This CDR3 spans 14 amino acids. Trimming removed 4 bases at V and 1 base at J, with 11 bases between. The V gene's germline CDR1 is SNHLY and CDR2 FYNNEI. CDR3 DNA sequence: TGTGCCAGCAGTGGGGGGACTTATTCCTACGAGCAGTACTTC. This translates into CASSGGTYSYEQYF.